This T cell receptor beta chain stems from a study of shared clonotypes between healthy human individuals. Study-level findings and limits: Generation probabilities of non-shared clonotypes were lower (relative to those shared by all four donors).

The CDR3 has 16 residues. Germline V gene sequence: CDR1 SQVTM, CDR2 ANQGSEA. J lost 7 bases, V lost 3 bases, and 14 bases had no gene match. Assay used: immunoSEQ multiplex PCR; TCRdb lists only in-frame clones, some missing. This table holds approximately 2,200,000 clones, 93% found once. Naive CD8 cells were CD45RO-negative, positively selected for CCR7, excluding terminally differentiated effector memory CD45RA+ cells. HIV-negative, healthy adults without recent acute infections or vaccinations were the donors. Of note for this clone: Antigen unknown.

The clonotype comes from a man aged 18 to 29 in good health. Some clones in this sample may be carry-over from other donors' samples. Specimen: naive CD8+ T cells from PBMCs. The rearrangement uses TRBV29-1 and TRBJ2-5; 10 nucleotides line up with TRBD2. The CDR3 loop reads CSVDGSSGRTTRTQYF. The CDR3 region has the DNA TGCAGCGTTGACGGGAGTAGCGGGAGGACTACGCGGACCCAGTACTTC.